The 21 T cell receptor beta chains presented below share a single source sample, sequenced in a study of spatial heterogeneity in lung cancer. Time point indicated: blood at routine non-recurrence follow-up after resection. TCRdb redid the calling of the 5' RACE reads with MiXCR, one entry per CDR3 protein. The sample includes around 3,000 distinct CDR3 sequences, just under 55% of them seen just once. The sequencing used PBMCs, collected at follow-up. These receptors came from a male donor with early-stage non-small cell lung cancer.

Of note for this clonotype: This beta chain is an unintended read in a library built for alpha chains; its size means little. The rearrangement uses TRBV11-1 and TRBJ2-1; the D gene could be TRBD1 or TRBD2 (6 bases each). Germline V gives CDR1 SGHAT, CDR2 FQDESV (reference sequence). This CDR3 region has 14 residues. V was shortened by 3 bases and J by 10 bases, with 16 bases between the two germline ends. This chain's CDR3 is CASSLMWGAGEQFF. The DNA of the CDR3 is TGTGCCAGCAGCTTGATGTGGGGGGCCGGAGAGCAGTTCTTC.

As for this clonotype: Since the library was made to target alpha chains, this beta chain is a stray read and its abundance is not meaningful. The J gene is TRBJ2-1, the V gene TRBV5-1; 8 nucleotides agree with TRBD2. The CDR3 has 14 amino acids. J was trimmed by 10 bases and V by 4 bases; bases with no gene match: 10. CDR1 and CDR2 (germline): SGHRS, YFSETQ. CDR3 DNA: TGCGCCAGCAGCGGATGGACTAGCAAGGACGAGCAGTTCTTC. Its translation is CASSGWTSKDEQFF.

Comment on this clonotype: This beta chain turned up in a library designed for alpha chains; as an off-target read, its abundance says little. V usage is TRBV15 and J usage is TRBJ2-5; weak D call: TRBD2 (6 bases). There are 15 residues in the CDR3. V was clipped by 0 bases and J by 5 bases, with 13 bases between them. Germline CDR1 and CDR2: LNHNV and YYDKDF (reference sequence). Here the CDR3 DNA reads TGTGCCACCAGCAGAGATCGCGGGAAGGATGAGACCCAGTACTTC. This gives the protein CATSRDRGKDETQYF.

This clonotype is large by share. This beta chain came through as a stray read in a library set up for alpha chains, and its size says little. The chain links TRBV7-7 to TRBJ2-5; D is tentatively TRBD1 or TRBD2 (5 bases each). Germline V gives CDR1 SSHAT, CDR2 FNYEAQ (reference sequence). Between the trimmed V and J ends, which lost 5 bases and 3 bases, there was a span of 16 bases. The CDR3 sequence is 15 residues long. The CDR3 protein is CASSRTGTSEETQYF. DNA of the CDR3: TGTGCCAGCAGCCGCACCGGGACCTCTGAAGAGACCCAGTACTTC.

Regarding this clonotype: Because this beta chain is a stray read in a library intended to capture alpha chains, its abundance should not be given much weight. V and J are TRBV10-3 and TRBJ2-5; TRBD1 matches at 8 bases. J was trimmed by 4 bases and V by 6 bases; bases with no gene match: 10. The germline gives CDR1 ENHRY, CDR2 SYGVKD. The CDR3 loop spans 15 amino acids. The CDR3 DNA reads as TGTGCCATCAGGTCCCCCGGACAGGGTACAGAGACCCAGTACTTC. Translation gives CAIRSPGQGTETQYF.

Concerning this clonotype itself: As an off-target read in a library built for alpha chains, this beta chain has a frequency of little significance. This chain connects TRBV9 to TRBJ2-3, with D possibly called TRBD1 or TRBD2 (6 bases each). V was cut by 4 bases and J by 2 bases, with 20 bases left in between. This CDR3 contains 17 residues. Per the germline V gene, CDR1 is SGDLS and CDR2 is YYNGEE. The CDR3 DNA follows: TGTGCCAGCAGCCCCGCGTCAACACGGGGGCACACAGATACGCAGTATTTT. Translation: CASSPASTRGHTDTQYF.

Of note for this clonotype: Because this beta chain is a stray read in a library intended to capture alpha chains, its abundance should not be given much weight. The chain employs TRBV7-2 and TRBJ2-1; D may be TRBD2 (5 bases). In germline, CDR1 is SGHTA, CDR2 FQGNSA. This CDR3 contains 16 residues. V lost 4 bases to trimming and J lost 4 bases, with 17 bases between them. CDR3: CASSSPSAGRYNEQFF. The CDR3 DNA is TGTGCCAGCAGCTCCCCCAGTGCGGGCAGGTACAATGAGCAGTTCTTC.

In the case of this clonotype: A read error may account for a junction end that differs from germline. This beta chain came through as a stray read in a library set up for alpha chains, and its size says little. The chain has TRBV5-1 and TRBJ2-7; the D gene is possibly TRBD2 (5 bases). The CDR3 runs 16 residues. CDR1 and CDR2 from the germline V gene are SGHRS and YFSETQ. The CDR3 spells CTSSPYGESLTYEQYF. The DNA for the CDR3 is TGCACCAGCAGCCCCTACGGGGAATCCCTTACGTACGAGCAGTACTTC.

In its sample, this clonotype was seen a few times. This beta chain slipped into a library made for alpha chains as a stray read, so its size is not meaningful. The chain combines TRBV29-1 with TRBJ2-7, with TRBD2 matching over 7 bases. Germline V lookup: CDR1 SQVTM, CDR2 ANQGSEA. With V trimmed by 4 bases and J by 3 bases, 9 bases remained unmatched. The CDR3 covers 14 residues. CDR3 DNA: TGCAGCGTTGTGTCTCTAGCGGTGGGCTACGAGCAGTACTTC. It codes for CSVVSLAVGYEQYF.

As for this clonotype: This beta chain is a stray read from a library made for alpha chains; its abundance is not meaningful. The rearrangement joins TRBV4-1 to TRBJ2-1; D is unresolved. This CDR3 is built from 15 residues. CDR1 is MGHRA, CDR2 YSYEKL, per germline. Between the trimmed V and J ends, which lost 1 base and 12 bases, there was a span of 19 bases. The CDR3 protein is CASSQGPQYKALQFF. The CDR3 bases are TGCGCCAGCAGCCAAGGCCCACAGTATAAAGCGTTGCAGTTCTTC.

With respect to this clonotype: This beta chain represents an off-target read in a library built for alpha chains; its size is of limited meaning. J is TRBJ2-5 and V is TRBV4-3, with a weak D call TRBD2 (5 bases). CDR3 length: 15 residues. Between the trimmed V and J ends, which lost 0 bases and 4 bases, there was a span of 12 bases. The V gene's germline CDR1 is LGHNA and CDR2 YSLEER. The CDR3 protein is CASSQDPGRPETQYF. In nucleotides, the CDR3 is TGCGCCAGCAGCCAAGATCCGGGGAGACCAGAGACCCAGTACTTC.

In the case of this clonotype: The library was designed around alpha chains, so this beta chain is a stray read whose abundance carries little weight. V and J are TRBV5-5 and TRBJ2-4, with D possibly matching TRBD1 (5 bases). V lost 3 bases and J 16 bases, leaving 23 bases between the germline ends. The CDR3 runs 14 residues. Germline V gene lookup returns CDR1 SGHKS and CDR2 YYEKEE (reference sequence). In DNA form, the CDR3 reads TGTGCCAGCAGCTATGACGCCGCCTCCATAACAGGTTACTTC. Translating gives CASSYDAASITGYF.

Concerning this clonotype itself: This beta chain represents an off-target read in a library built for alpha chains; its size is of limited meaning. This chain joins TRBV19 and TRBJ2-2, with D possibly matching TRBD2 (6 bases). The V end was cut by 5 bases, the J end by 0 bases, with 7 bases between. CDR1 and CDR2 from the germline V gene are LNHDA and SQIVND (reference sequence). The CDR3 has 14 residues. CDR3: CASSSGANTGELFF. CDR3 bases: TGTGCCAGTAGTTCGGGGGCGAACACCGGGGAGCTGTTTTTT.

Regarding this clonotype: The library was built for alpha chains, so this beta chain is an off-target read and its size means little. The J gene is TRBJ1-5, the V gene TRBV7-9; 7 bases agree with TRBD1. The J segment lost 11 bases and the V segment lost 5 bases, leaving 9 bases of the junction unmatched. Germline CDR1 and CDR2: SEHNR and FQNEAQ (reference sequence). The CDR3 consists of 13 residues. The CDR3 DNA reads as TGTGCCAGCAGCCCAGGGGGGGGCTTGACCCAGCATTTT. This codes for CASSPGGGLTQHF.

Note on this clonotype: This beta chain represents an off-target read in a library built for alpha chains; its size is of limited meaning. The chain employs TRBV11-2 and TRBJ2-1; D not certain. CDR1 is SGHAT, CDR2 FQNNGV, per germline. The CDR3 is 16 residues long. Trimming cost V 5 bases and J 0 bases, with 14 bases left between them. The CDR3 DNA sequence: TGTGCCAGCAGCAGCCGCCTAAGGGTCTCCTACAATGAGCAGTTCTTC. It specifies CASSSRLRVSYNEQFF.

This clonotype was detected only a few times. This beta chain came through as a stray read in a library set up for alpha chains, and its size says little. The V and J genes are TRBV29-1 and TRBJ2-2, with D unresolved. The length of the CDR3 is 14 residues. CDR1 and CDR2 (germline): SQVTM, ANQGSEA. The V end was cut by 4 bases, the J end by 0 bases, with 9 bases between. Written as DNA, the CDR3 is TGCAGCGTTGGTCCGGCGGCGAACACCGGGGAGCTGTTTTTT. Its translation is CSVGPAANTGELFF.

This clonotype was counted a single time. The library was designed around alpha chains, so this beta chain is a stray read whose abundance carries little weight. The chain is built from TRBV5-4 and TRBJ2-3; TRBD1 or TRBD2 may be the D gene (6 bases each). The germline V gene encodes CDR1 SGHNT and CDR2 YYREEE (reference sequence). CDR3 length: 14 amino acids. Trimming removed 4 bases from V and 4 bases from J, with 13 bases in between. The DNA of the CDR3 is TGTGCCAGCAGCGTGAAGGGGGGCGCAGATACGCAGTATTTT. Translated: CASSVKGGADTQYF. The variable domain in full, completed from reference TRBV5-4 and TRBJ2-3, reads ETGVTQSPTHLIKTRGQQVTLRCSSQSGHNTVSWYQQALGQGPQFIFQYYREEENGRGNFPPRFSGLQFPNYSSELNVNALELDDSALYLCASSVKGGADTQYFGPGTRLTVL.

About this clonotype itself: Because the library targeted alpha chains, this beta chain is an off-target read whose size means little. V and J are TRBV28 and TRBJ1-2; 8 nucleotides line up with TRBD1. V shed 4 bases, J shed 0 bases, and the junction held 7 bases outside the gene matches. Germline CDR1 is MDHEN and CDR2 is SYDVKM. There are 16 residues in the CDR3. The CDR3 here is CASSSPTGESNYGYTF. CDR3 DNA sequence: TGTGCCAGCAGTTCCCCGACAGGGGAATCTAACTATGGCTACACCTTC.

The table lists this clonotype with a count of one. The library was designed around alpha chains, so this beta chain is a stray read whose abundance carries little weight. The chain carries TRBV4-3 and TRBJ2-1; 10 nucleotides line up with TRBD2. Germline CDR1 is LGHNA and CDR2 is YSLEER. This CDR3 spans 15 amino acids. J gave up 3 bases and V 5 bases, and 4 bases lay outside the gene matches. CDR3 bases: TGCGCCAGCAGCTTCGGGACTAGCGACTACAATGAGCAGTTCTTC. Encoded protein: CASSFGTSDYNEQFF.

This clonotype was detected a few times. A library prepared for alpha chains yielded this beta chain as an off-target read; its size is of little meaning. This chain connects TRBV28 to TRBJ2-3; 7 bases align to TRBD2. Germline loops: CDR1 MDHEN, CDR2 SYDVKM. V lost 7 bases to trimming and J lost 3 bases; unmatched junction nucleotides: 10. This CDR3 spans 15 amino acids. CDR3: CASKLGGSITDTQYF. CDR3 DNA sequence: TGTGCCAGCAAGTTGGGGGGGAGTATAACAGATACGCAGTATTTT.

This clonotype was picked up a small number of times. A library prepared for alpha chains yielded this beta chain as an off-target read; its size is of little meaning. V gene TRBV10-3 combines with J gene TRBJ2-5, with TRBD1 matching over 7 bases. This CDR3 comprises 13 residues. Looked up from germline, CDR1 is ENHRY and CDR2 is SYGVKD. V shed 7 bases and J 7 bases; nucleotides not matched to a gene: 9. This CDR3 reads CAITDQGEGTQYF. CDR3 bases: TGTGCCATCACCGACCAGGGGGAAGGGACCCAGTACTTC.